The entry below describes one T cell receptor (beta chain). The antigen remains unidentified. The 120-subject validation cohort, separate from the approximately 630-subject first cohort, included the donors. Clones were read by immunoSEQ multiplex PCR, and TCRdb kept only the in-frame ones, dropping some. The repertoire includes tens of thousands of clones, over 85% of them detected once, and 3.6% sits in the top ten. Looked up from germline, CDR1 is SNHLY and CDR2 is FYNNEI. The CDR3 consists of 14 residues. The junction had 4 bases not matched to a gene; V was cut back by 6 bases and J by 8 bases. These data come from a study of cytomegalovirus exposure and HLA in healthy donors. Study details: A later analysis reported the same platform for the 90 to 150 validation repertoires and the 666 first-cohort repertoires.

Study-level results: Within the approximately 110 validation repertoires, first-cohort TCR clusters tended to co-occur, according to a later analysis. In vitro confirmation showed three CMV-associated chains to be CMV antigen specific.

V is TRBV2 and J is TRBJ1-4; TRBD1 matches at 12 bases. This TCR came from a woman in her thirties in good health and CMV-seronegative. Sequenced input: PBMCs. This CDR3 reads CASRGDRGREKLFF. In nucleotides, the CDR3 is TGTGCCAGCAGGGGGGACAGGGGGCGGGAAAAACTGTTTTTT.